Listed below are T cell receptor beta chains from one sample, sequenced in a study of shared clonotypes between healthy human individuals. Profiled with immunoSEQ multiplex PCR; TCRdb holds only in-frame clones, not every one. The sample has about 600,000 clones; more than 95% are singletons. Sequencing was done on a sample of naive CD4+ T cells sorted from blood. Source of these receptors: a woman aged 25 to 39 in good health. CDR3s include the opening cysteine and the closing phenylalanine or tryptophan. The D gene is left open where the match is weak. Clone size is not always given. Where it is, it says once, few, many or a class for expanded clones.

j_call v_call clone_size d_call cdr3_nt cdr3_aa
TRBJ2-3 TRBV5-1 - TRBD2 TGCGCCAGCAGCCCCGGGACTAGCGGAGATACGCAGTATTTT CASSPGTSGDTQYF
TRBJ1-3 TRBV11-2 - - TGTGCCAGCAGCCCCATTTCATCTGGAAACACCATATATTTT CASSPISSGNTIYF
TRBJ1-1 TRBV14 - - TGTGCCAGCAGCCGCGGTGAGCGGTGGGGAACTGAAGCTTTCTTT CASSRGERWGTEAFF
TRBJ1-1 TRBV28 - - TGTGCCAGCAGTTACCCGGGTAGAATGGCTGAAGCTTTCTTT CASSYPGRMAEAFF
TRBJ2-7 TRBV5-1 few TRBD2 TGCGCCAGCAAACTGACTAGCGGCTCCTACGAGCAGTACTTC CASKLTSGSYEQYF
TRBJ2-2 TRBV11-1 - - TGTGCCAGCCGCCAGTCGAACACCGGGGAGCTGTTTTTT CASRQSNTGELFF
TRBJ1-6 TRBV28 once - TGTGCCAGCAGTTTAACAGGGTCCGAATCACCCCTCCACTTT CASSLTGSESPLHF
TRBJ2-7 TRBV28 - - TGTGCCAGCAGTTTACCCCCACAGGCGGGCCGGGAGCAGTACTTC CASSLPPQAGREQYF
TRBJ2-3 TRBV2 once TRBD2 TGTGCCAGCAGCCCGGGACTAGCGGAGGGTGATACGCAGTATTTT CASSPGLAEGDTQYF
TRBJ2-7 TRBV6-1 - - TGTGCCAGCAGCATAAACTCAGACGGGCCCTACGAGCAGTACTTC CASSINSDGPYEQYF
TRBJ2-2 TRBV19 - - TGTGCCAGTAGTATGGAGGGAGGAGGCACCGGGGAGCTGTTTTTT CASSMEGGGTGELFF
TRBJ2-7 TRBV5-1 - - TGCGCCAGCAGCTTGTTGGGCCCCCCACTCTACGAGCAGTACTTC CASSLLGPPLYEQYF
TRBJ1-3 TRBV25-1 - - TGTGCCAGCAGTGACCTAAAAGGACCCAATGCCTCTGGAAACACCATATATTTT CASSDLKGPNASGNTIYF
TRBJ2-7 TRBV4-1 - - TGCGCCAGCAGCCGTGGGACACCAAATTCCTACGAGCAGTACTTC CASSRGTPNSYEQYF
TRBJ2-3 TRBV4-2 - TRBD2 TGTGCCAGCAGCCAAGAAGGATCAGCCCGCGGGAGGGCCTCAGATACGCAGTATTTT CASSQEGSARGRASDTQYF
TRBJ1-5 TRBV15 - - TGTGCCACCAGCGAGGACGGTGATCAGCCCCAGCATTTT CATSEDGDQPQHF
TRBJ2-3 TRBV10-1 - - TGCGCCAGCAGCCGGGGGACAGAGAGCACAGATACGCAGTATTTT CASSRGTESTDTQYF
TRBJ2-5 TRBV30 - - TGTGCCTGGAGTAAACAAGAGACCCAGTACTTC CAWSKQETQYF
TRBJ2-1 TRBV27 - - TGTGCCAGCAGTACGGGAGAAACAAAGGTCAATGAGCAGTTCTTC CASSTGETKVNEQFF
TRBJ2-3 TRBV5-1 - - TGCGCCAGCACCTCACGGACTACCGACACAGATACGCAGTATTTT CASTSRTTDTDTQYF
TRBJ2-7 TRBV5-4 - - TGTGCCAGCAGCTTGGAGGGACGACCGACGCAGTACTTC CASSLEGRPTQYF
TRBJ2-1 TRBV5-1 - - TGCGCCAGCAGCCCGGCGGTGGAAGGTTCTGAGCAGTTCTTC CASSPAVEGSEQFF
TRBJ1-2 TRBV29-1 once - TGCAGCGTTGAATACCTGGATGGCTACACCTTC CSVEYLDGYTF
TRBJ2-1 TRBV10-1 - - TGCGCCAGCAGTGCGGGCAGGGCTAACAATGAGCAGTTCTTC CASSAGRANNEQFF
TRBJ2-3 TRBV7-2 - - TGTGCCAGCAGCCCGAGCGGGCCCCACAGGGATACGCAGTATTTT CASSPSGPHRDTQYF
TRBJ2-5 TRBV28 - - TGTGCCAGCAGCCTTTGGGGGGCAGGGAAGTACCAAGAGACCCAGTACTTC CASSLWGAGKYQETQYF
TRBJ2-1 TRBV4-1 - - TGCGCCAGCAGCCAAGGGACAGCCAGGGTCCTGCATGGAGAGCAGTTCTTC CASSQGTARVLHGEQFF
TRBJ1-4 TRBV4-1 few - TGCGCCAGCAGTCATACAGGCACATCCTCCGAAAAACTGTTTTTT CASSHTGTSSEKLFF
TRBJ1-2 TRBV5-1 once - TGCGCCAGCAGCGAGGACCTGGGCGGGAATGGCTACACCTTC CASSEDLGGNGYTF
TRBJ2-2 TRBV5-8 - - TGTGCCAGCAGCCGCGGGGCCAGAGGCCCCGGGGAGCTGTTTTTT CASSRGARGPGELFF
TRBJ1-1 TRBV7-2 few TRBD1 TGTGCCAGCAGCAAACAGGGGACGAACACTGAAGCTTTCTTT CASSKQGTNTEAFF
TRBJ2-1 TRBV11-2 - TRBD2 TGTGCCAGCAGCCCGAGCGCCCTAGCGGGAGGTATCAATGAGCAGTTCTTC CASSPSALAGGINEQFF
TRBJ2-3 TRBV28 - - TGTGCCAGCAGTTTTGGGCAGCGTGACACAGATACGCAGTATTTT CASSFGQRDTDTQYF
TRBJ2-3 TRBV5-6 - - TGTGCCAGCAGGACTGGACTCGCAGGAGATACGCAGTATTTT CASRTGLAGDTQYF
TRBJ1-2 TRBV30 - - TGTGCCTGGAAAGAGGGGGGGAAGTACACCTTC CAWKEGGKYTF
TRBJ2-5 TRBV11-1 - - TGTGCCAGCAGCTTAAGTCTGAAGTCTCGGCCACAAGAGACCCAGTACTTC CASSLSLKSRPQETQYF
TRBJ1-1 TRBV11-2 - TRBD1 TGTGCCAGCAGCTTAGATTCCTGGACAGGGAACACTGAAGCTTTCTTT CASSLDSWTGNTEAFF
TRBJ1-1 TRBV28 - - TGTGCCAGCAGTTTTCCGGTAAAAATGAACACTGAAGCTTTCTTT CASSFPVKMNTEAFF
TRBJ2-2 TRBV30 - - TGTGCCTGGAGTTACAGGGACACCGGGGAGCTGTTTTTT CAWSYRDTGELFF
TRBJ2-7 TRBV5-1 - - TGCGCCAGCAGCTTGGTGGCAGGGGCACACGAGCAGTACTTC CASSLVAGAHEQYF
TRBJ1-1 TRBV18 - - TGTGCCAGCTCACCGCAATCAGAAATCATGAACACTGAAGCTTTCTTT CASSPQSEIMNTEAFF
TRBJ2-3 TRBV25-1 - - TGTGCCAGCAGTGACCGTGGATGGTACACAGATACGCAGTATTTT CASSDRGWYTDTQYF
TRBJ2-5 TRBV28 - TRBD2 TGTGCCAGCGCGAGACTAGCGGGCCTAGGGCAGTACTTC CASARLAGLGQYF
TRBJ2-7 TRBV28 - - TGTAAGGCGGCGGGCGAGCAGTACTTC CKAAGEQYF
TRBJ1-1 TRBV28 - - TGTGCCAGCAGTTTTACCCAGGGGATTGAAGCTTTCTTT CASSFTQGIEAFF
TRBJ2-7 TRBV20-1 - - TGCAGTGCGGACCAGAACTACGAGCAGTACTTC CSADQNYEQYF